This TCR beta chain was sequenced during a study of control samples from healthy donors and cancer patients. Germline V gene data show CDR1 as KGHDR and CDR2 as SFDVKD. The CDR3 spans 18 residues. V lost 4 bases and J lost 4; bases outside the gene matches: 13. Clones were read by immunoSEQ multiplex PCR, and TCRdb kept only the in-frame ones, dropping some. This table has under 450,000 clones, around nine tenths appearing once. The specimen sequenced was PBMCs. V is TRBV24-1 and J is TRBJ2-7; 12 bases line up with TRBD2. This sequence was found in a man aged 35-49 years with head and neck cancer. In DNA, the CDR3 is TGTGCCACCAGTGACTCCCAAACTAGCGGGGGGCCAAAATACGAGCAGTACTTC. Encoded protein: CATSDSQTSGGPKYEQYF.